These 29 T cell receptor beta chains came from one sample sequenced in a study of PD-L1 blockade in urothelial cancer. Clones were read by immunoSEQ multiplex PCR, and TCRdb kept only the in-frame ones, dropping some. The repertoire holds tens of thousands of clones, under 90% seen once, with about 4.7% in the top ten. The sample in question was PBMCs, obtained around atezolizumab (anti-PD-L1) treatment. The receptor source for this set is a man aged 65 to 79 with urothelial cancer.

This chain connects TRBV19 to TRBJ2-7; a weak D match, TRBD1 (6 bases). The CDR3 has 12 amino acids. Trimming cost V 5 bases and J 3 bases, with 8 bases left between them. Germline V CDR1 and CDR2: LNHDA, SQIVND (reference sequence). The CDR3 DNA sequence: TGTGCCAGTAGTCGGACAGACTACGAGCAGTACTTC. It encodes CASSRTDYEQYF.

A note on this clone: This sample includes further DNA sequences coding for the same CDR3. CDR3 coding DNA: TGTGCCAGCAGGACTAGCGGGAGCTACAATGAGCAGTTCTTC. It yields the protein CASRTSGSYNEQFF. This chain links TRBV19 with TRBJ2-1; TRBD2 aligns across 13 bases. The trim removed 9 bases at V and 3 bases at J, leaving 2 bases unmatched. The CDR3 consists of 14 residues. Germline lookup yields CDR1 LNHDA and CDR2 SQIVND (reference sequence).

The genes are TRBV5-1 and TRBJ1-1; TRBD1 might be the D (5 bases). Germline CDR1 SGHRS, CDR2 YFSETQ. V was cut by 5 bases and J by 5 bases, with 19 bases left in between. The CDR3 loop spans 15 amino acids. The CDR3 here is CASRTLGGSSTEAFF. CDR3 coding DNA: TGCGCCAGCAGAACGCTGGGGGGGTCGAGTACTGAAGCTTTCTTT.

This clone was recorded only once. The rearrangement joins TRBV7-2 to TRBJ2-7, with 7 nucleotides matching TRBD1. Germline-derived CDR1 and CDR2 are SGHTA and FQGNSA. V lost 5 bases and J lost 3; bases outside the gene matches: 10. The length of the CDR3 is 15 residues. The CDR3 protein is CASSPTGRGFYEQYF. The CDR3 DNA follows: TGTGCCAGCAGCCCGACAGGGCGTGGATTCTACGAGCAGTACTTC.

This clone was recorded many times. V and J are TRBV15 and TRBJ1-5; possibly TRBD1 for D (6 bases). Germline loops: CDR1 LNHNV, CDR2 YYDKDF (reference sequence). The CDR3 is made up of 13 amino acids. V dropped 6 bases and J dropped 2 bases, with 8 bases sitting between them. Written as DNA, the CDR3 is TGTGCCACCAGTTACAGGGGCAATCAGCCCCAGCATTTT. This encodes CATSYRGNQPQHF.

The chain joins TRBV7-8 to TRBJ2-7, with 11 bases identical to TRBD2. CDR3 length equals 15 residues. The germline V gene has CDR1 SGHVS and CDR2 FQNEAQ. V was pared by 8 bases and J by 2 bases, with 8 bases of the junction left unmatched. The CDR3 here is CASSLAGGGPYEQYF. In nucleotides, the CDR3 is TGTGCCAGCTCCCTAGCGGGAGGAGGACCCTACGAGCAGTACTTC.

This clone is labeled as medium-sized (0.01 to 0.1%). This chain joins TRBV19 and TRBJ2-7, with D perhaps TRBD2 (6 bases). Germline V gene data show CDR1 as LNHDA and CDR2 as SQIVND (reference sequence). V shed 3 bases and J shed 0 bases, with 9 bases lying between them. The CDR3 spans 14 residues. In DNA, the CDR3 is TGTGCCAGTAGTATTTCGGGAGTCTCCTACGAGCAGTACTTC. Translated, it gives CASSISGVSYEQYF.

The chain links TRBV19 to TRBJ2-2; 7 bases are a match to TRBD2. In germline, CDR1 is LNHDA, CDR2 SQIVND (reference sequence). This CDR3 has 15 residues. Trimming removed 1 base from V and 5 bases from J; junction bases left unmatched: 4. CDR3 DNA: TGTGCCAGTAGTATAGGGGCTAGCGGTACCGGGGAGCTGTTTTTT. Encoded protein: CASSIGASGTGELFF.

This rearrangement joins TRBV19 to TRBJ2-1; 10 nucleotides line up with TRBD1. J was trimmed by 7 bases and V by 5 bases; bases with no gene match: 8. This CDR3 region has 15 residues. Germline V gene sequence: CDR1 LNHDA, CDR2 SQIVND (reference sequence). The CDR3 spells CASSPRTGGRNEQFF. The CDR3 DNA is TGTGCCAGTAGTCCTCGGACAGGGGGACGGAATGAGCAGTTCTTC.

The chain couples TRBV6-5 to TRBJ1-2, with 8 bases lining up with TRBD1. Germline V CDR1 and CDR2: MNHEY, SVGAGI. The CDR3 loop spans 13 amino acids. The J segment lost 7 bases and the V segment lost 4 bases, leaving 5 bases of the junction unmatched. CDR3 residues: CASSSLDRGGYTF. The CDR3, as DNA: TGTGCCAGCAGTTCTCTCGACAGGGGTGGCTACACCTTC.

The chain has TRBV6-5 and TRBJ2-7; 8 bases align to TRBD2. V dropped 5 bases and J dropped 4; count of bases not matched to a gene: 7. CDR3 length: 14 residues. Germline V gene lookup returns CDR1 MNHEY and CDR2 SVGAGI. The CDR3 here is CASSRSGSNYEQYF. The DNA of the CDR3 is TGTGCCAGCAGTCGCAGCGGGAGCAATTACGAGCAGTACTTC.

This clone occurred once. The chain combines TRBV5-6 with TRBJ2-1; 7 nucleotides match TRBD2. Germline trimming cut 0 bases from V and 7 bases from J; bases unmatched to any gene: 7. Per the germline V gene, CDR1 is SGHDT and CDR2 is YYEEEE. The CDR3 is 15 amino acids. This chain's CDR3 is CASSLVGEGRNEQFF. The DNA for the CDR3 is TGTGCCAGCAGCTTGGTGGGGGAGGGCCGGAATGAGCAGTTCTTC.

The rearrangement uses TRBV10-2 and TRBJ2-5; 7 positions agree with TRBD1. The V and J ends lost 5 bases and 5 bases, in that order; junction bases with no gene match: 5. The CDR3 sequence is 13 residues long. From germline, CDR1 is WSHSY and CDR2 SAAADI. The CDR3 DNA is TGCGCCAGCAGTTTGATAGGGGGCGAGACCCAGTACTTC. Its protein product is CASSLIGGETQYF.

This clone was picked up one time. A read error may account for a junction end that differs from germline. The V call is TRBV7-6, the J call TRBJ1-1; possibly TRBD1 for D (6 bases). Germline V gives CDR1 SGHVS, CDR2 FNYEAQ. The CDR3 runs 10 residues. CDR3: CASSSHRGTF. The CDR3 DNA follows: TGTGCCAGCAGCTCCCATAGAGGGACATTT.

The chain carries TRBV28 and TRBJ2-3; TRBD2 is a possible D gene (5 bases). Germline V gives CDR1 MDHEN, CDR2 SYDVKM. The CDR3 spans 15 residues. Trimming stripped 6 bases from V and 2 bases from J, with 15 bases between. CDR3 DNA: TGTGCCAGCAGAGGAGGACCTCACTTCACAGATACGCAGTATTTT. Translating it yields CASRGGPHFTDTQYF.

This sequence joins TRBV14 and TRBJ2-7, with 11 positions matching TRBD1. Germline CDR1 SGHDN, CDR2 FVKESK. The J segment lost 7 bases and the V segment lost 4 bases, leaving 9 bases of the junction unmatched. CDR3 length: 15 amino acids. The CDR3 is CASSPDRGRMKEQYF. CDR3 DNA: TGTGCCAGCAGCCCGGACAGGGGGCGCATGAAAGAGCAGTACTTC.

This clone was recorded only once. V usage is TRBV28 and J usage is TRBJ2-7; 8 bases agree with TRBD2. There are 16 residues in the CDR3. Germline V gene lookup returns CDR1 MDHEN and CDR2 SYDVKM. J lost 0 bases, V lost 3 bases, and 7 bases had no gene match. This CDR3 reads CASSFGGVPLSYEQYF. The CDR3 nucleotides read TGTGCCAGCAGTTTCGGGGGGGTCCCTCTCTCCTACGAGCAGTACTTC.

This chain's CDR3 is CASSLDLERFNSYEQYF. In nucleotides, the CDR3 is TGTGCCAGCAGCTTAGATTTAGAGCGGTTTAATTCCTACGAGCAGTACTTC. The rearrangement uses TRBV11-2 and TRBJ2-7; possible D gene TRBD2, 5 bases. The CDR3 runs 17 residues. The V gene's germline CDR1 is SGHAT and CDR2 FQNNGV. The ends were cut back, 0 bases at V and 1 base at J, with 16 bases in the middle. Using reference TRBV11-2 and TRBJ2-7 for the parts outside the CDR3, the full variable domain is EAGVAQSPRYKIIEKRQSVAFWCNPISGHATLYWYQQILGQGPKLLIQFQNNGVVDDSQLPKDRFSAERLKGVDSTLKIQPAKLEDSAVYLCASSLDLERFNSYEQYFGPGTRLTVT.

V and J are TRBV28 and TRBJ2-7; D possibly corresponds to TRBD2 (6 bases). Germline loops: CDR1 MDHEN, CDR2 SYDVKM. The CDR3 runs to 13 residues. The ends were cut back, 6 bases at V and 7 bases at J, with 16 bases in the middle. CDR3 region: CASSLTRRGEQYF. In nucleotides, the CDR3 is TGTGCCAGCAGCCTGACTCGGAGGGGTGAGCAGTACTTC. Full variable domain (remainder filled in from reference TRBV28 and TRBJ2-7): DVKVTQSSRYLVKRTGEKVFLECVQDMDHENMFWYRQDPGLGLRLIYFSYDVKMKEKGDIPEGYSVSREKKERFSLILESASTNQTSMYLCASSLTRRGEQYFGPGTRLTVT.

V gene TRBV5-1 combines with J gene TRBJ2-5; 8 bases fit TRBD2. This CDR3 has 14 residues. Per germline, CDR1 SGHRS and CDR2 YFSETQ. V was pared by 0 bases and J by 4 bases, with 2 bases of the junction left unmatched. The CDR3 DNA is TGCGCCAGCAGCTTGGGGACTAGCCTAGAGACCCAGTACTTC. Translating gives CASSLGTSLETQYF.

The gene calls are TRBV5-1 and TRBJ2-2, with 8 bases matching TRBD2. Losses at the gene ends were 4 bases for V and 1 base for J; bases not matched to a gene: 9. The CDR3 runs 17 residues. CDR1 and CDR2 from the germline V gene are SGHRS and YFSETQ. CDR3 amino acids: CASSKASSGQNTGELFF. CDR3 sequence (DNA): TGCGCCAGCAGCAAGGCTTCTAGCGGGCAGAACACCGGGGAGCTGTTTTTT.

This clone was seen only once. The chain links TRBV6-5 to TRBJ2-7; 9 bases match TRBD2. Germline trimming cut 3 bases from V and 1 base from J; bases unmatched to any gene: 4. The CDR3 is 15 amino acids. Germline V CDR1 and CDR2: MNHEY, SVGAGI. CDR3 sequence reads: CASSYSAGGSYEQYF. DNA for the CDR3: TGTGCCAGCAGTTATTCGGCGGGAGGGTCCTACGAGCAGTACTTC.

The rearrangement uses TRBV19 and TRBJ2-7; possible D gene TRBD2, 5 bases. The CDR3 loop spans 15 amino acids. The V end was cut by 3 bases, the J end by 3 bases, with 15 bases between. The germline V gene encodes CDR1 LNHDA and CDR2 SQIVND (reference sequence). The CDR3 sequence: CASSIGADPFYEQYF. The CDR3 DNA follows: TGTGCCAGTAGTATTGGAGCGGACCCATTCTACGAGCAGTACTTC.

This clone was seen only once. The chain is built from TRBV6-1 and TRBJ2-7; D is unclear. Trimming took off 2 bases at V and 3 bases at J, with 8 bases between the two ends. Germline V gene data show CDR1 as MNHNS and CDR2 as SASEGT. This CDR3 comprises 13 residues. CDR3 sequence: CASSESQFYEQYF. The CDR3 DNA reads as TGTGCCAGCAGTGAATCCCAGTTCTACGAGCAGTACTTC.

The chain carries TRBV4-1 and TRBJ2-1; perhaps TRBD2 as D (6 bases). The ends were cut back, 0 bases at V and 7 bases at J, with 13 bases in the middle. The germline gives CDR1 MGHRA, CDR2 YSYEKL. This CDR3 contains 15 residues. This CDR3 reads CASSQDLASMNEQFF. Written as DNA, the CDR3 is TGCGCCAGCAGCCAAGACCTAGCGTCTATGAATGAGCAGTTCTTC.

Here the CDR3 DNA reads TGTGCCAGTAGTATCCGGACAGGGAACATTCAGTACTTC. Amino acid sequence: CASSIRTGNIQYF. V is TRBV19 and J is TRBJ2-4; TRBD1 agrees at 8 bases. The CDR3 consists of 13 residues. Germline trimming cut 3 bases from V and 7 bases from J; bases unmatched to any gene: 2. Germline V lookup: CDR1 LNHDA, CDR2 SQIVND (reference sequence). Full variable domain (rest looked up from reference TRBV19 and TRBJ2-4): DGGITQSPKYLFRKEGQNVTLSCEQNLNHDAMYWYRQDPGQGLRLIYYSQIVNDFQKGDIAEGYSVSREKKESFPLTVTSAQKNPTAFYLCASSIRTGNIQYFGAGTRLSVL.

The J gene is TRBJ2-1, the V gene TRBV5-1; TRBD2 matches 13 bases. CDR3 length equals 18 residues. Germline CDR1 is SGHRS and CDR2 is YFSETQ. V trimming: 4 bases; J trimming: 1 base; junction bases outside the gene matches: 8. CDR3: CASSLGLAGRTSYNEQFF. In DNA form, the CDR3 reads TGCGCCAGCAGCCTGGGACTAGCGGGACGTACTTCCTACAATGAGCAGTTCTTC.

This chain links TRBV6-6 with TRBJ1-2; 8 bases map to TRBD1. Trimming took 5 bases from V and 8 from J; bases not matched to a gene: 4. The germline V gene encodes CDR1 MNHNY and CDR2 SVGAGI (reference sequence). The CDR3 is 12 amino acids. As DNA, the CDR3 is TGTGCCAGCAGTGCAGGGGGCCTGGGCTACACCTTC. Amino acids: CASSAGGLGYTF.

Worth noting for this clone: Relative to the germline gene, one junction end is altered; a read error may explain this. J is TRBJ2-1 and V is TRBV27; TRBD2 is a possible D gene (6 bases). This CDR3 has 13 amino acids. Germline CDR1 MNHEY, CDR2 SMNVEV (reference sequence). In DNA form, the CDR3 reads TGTGCCAGCGGTTTTACGGGGGACAATGAGCAGTTCTTC. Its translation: CASGFTGDNEQFF.